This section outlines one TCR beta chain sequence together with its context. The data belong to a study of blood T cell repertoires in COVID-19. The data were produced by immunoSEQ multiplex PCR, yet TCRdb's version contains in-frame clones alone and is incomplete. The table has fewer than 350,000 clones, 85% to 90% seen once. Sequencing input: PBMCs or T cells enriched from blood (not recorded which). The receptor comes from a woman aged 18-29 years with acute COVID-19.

The CDR3 DNA sequence: TGTGCCAGCAGACAACAGGGTTACACTGAAGCTTTCTTT. Residues: CASRQQGYTEAFF. The chain recombines TRBV27 with TRBJ1-1, with TRBD1 as a possible D gene (6 bases). This CDR3 is 13 amino acids long. CDR1 is MNHEY and CDR2 is SMNVEV in the germline V gene (reference sequence). The V gene lost 6 bases and the J gene lost 3 bases, with 11 bases spanning the gap.